This T cell receptor (beta chain) was sequenced in a study of T cell clonality in common variable immunodeficiency. Points from the study as a whole: Repertoire-complication correlations in CVID were limited by patient heterogeneity. CVID subjects had higher TCRbeta clonality than healthy controls, most marked in about a third. Fewer deletions and N-nucleotide insertions were reportedly seen in common variable immunodeficiency TCR beta sequences.

Some clones are missing from TCRdb's copy, which holds only in-frame ones; the method was immunoSEQ multiplex PCR. The sample was found to contain roughly 70,000 clones, and every one recurs. Between the trimmed V and J ends, which lost 5 bases and 3 bases, there was a span of 17 bases. The CDR3 is 14 residues long. Germline CDR1 and CDR2: DFQATT and SNEGSKA (reference sequence). Heparinized whole blood, roughly 5 to 8 ml, came from each donor. This clone appeared many times. What it recognizes is unknown. The read halts 3 residues ahead of the CDR3 end, with the missing end drawn from the germline J gene.

Sequenced input: peripheral blood mononuclear cells. This chain uses TRBV20-1 with TRBJ2-7; the D gene is possibly TRBD1 (6 bases). This TCR derives from a person between 18 and 75 years old in good health. CDR3 bases read: TGCAGTGCTCTTCACAGGGAAATGAGCTACGAG. Residues: CSALHREMSYE. The full CDR3 sequence reads CSALHREMSYEQYF.